This T cell receptor beta chain was captured by sequencing in a study of cytomegalovirus exposure and HLA in healthy donors. Study-level results: Usually a TCR sequence was rare, but some public TCRs were found in many donors.

Assay: immunoSEQ multiplex PCR; the TCRdb copy retains only in-frame clones and omits some. The sample has over 100,000 clones; roughly nine tenths are singletons. The donors were members of the validation cohort, which comprised roughly 130 subjects and was separate from the first cohort of some 680 subjects. As concerns this clone: Its antigen is undetermined.

Source material: PBMCs. This receptor was obtained from a woman aged 18-29 years in good health and CMV-seronegative.

In DNA form, the CDR3 reads TGTGCCAGCAGCTTTGGGACAGGCCGAGATCCGCTCCACTTT. Translated: CASSFGTGRDPLHF. The chain joins TRBV5-5 to TRBJ1-6, with TRBD1 matching over 8 bases. The CDR3 sequence is 14 residues long. Germline CDR1 SGHKS, CDR2 YYEKEE (reference sequence). The V gene end was trimmed by 2 bases and the J gene end by 16 bases; junction bases not matched to a gene: 11.